These T cell receptor beta chains were read from a single sample in a study of cytomegalovirus exposure and HLA in healthy donors. TCRdb's table, derived via immunoSEQ multiplex PCR, lists solely in-frame clones and lacks some. The repertoire has 220,000 or so clones, about 77% of them found once; the top ten carry roughly 2%. Sequencing used PBMCs. The receptor source for this set is a woman younger than 45 in good health and CMV-seronegative. The CDR3 runs from the conserved cysteine through the conserved F or W. A D gene is named only where the DNA matches it firmly. Expanded clones are given a class, and other clones once, few, many or no size at all.

DNA	CDR3	V	J	D	size
TGTGCCAGCAGCTTGGGCTATACAGATACGCAGTATTTT	CASSLGYTDTQYF	TRBV7-3	TRBJ2-3	NA	NA
TGTGCCAGCAGCGTAGGGACTAGCGGGAGTTACTCGGCGTTCTTC	CASSVGTSGSYSAFF	TRBV6-1	TRBJ2-1	TRBD2	once
TGTGCCAGCAGTTCAGGAGGCCCGAACACCGGGGAGCTGTTTTTT	CASSSGGPNTGELFF	TRBV6-6	TRBJ2-2	NA	NA
TGTGCCAGCAGTCAGGGATGGTCCGGGGAGCTGTTTTTT	CASSQGWSGELFF	TRBV6-5	TRBJ2-2	NA	NA
TGTGCCACCAGCAGTGGTCTAACTGAAGCTTTCTTT	CATSSGLTEAFF	TRBV15	TRBJ1-1	NA	NA
TGTGCCTGGAGGACACTCCAAGAGACCCAGTACTTC	CAWRTLQETQYF	TRBV30	TRBJ2-5	NA	NA
TGTGCCAGCAATTCGGGACAGACCCCTGAAGCTTTCTTT	CASNSGQTPEAFF	TRBV25-1	TRBJ1-1	TRBD1	NA
TGTGCCAGCAGCTTATTTGCAGGCGACTACGAGCAGTACTTC	CASSLFAGDYEQYF	TRBV5-8	TRBJ2-7	NA	NA
TGTGCCAGCAGCCCAGAGGGCAGGGGGATAGATACGCAGTATTTT	CASSPEGRGIDTQYF	TRBV11-2	TRBJ2-3	TRBD1	NA
TGTGCCAGCAGCATTATGGGACTAGCGGTGCAAGAGACCCAGTACTTC	CASSIMGLAVQETQYF	TRBV5-6	TRBJ2-5	TRBD2	NA
TGCGCCAGCCAGGACCCGGGACAGGCCCTCTATGGCTACACCTTC	CASQDPGQALYGYTF	TRBV5-1	TRBJ1-2	TRBD1	NA
TGTGCCATCAGTGCGCAGGGGGATGGCTACACCTTC	CAISAQGDGYTF	TRBV10-3	TRBJ1-2	TRBD1	NA
TGTGCCAGCAGCTTAAGGGGGGGGGCGCAGTATTTT	CASSLRGGAQYF	TRBV7-9	TRBJ2-3	NA	few
TGTGCCAGTAGGCGGGACAGCCTCCTTGGCTACACCTTC	CASRRDSLLGYTF	TRBV6-1	TRBJ1-2	TRBD1	NA
TGTGCCAGCAGCCAAGACCGGACAGGGTGGAGTTTTGAAGCTTTCTTT	CASSQDRTGWSFEAFF	TRBV14	TRBJ1-1	TRBD1	NA
TGTGCCAGCGGGGAGACATTGCCTACCTACGAGCAGTACTTC	CASGETLPTYEQYF	TRBV6-5	TRBJ2-7	NA	NA
TGTGCCTGGAGTGTACTGGGGGGTGGCTACACCTTC	CAWSVLGGGYTF	TRBV30	TRBJ1-2	NA	NA
TGTGCCAGCTCACAATTGGACCTCGGGACAGGGTATGGCTACACCTTC	CASSQLDLGTGYGYTF	TRBV18	TRBJ1-2	TRBD1	NA
TGTGCCAGCTCACTCCGGGACAGCTTCCCCTACGAGCAGTACTTC	CASSLRDSFPYEQYF	TRBV18	TRBJ2-7	TRBD1	few
TGTGCCAGCAGCTACCAGACTAATGAAAAACTGTTTTTT	CASSYQTNEKLFF	TRBV7-9	TRBJ1-4	NA	NA
TGTGCCAGCAGCTTAGATTGGGCTTATGCGCAGTATTTT	CASSLDWAYAQYF	TRBV11-3	TRBJ2-3	NA	NA
TGTGCCAGCAGTTTAAGGCAGGGTGGTACTGAAGCTTTCTTT	CASSLRQGGTEAFF	TRBV27	TRBJ1-1	NA	NA
TGTTCCAGCAGCTCCTCCATGGGGGCTAACTCCTACGAGCAGTACTTC	CSSSSSMGANSYEQYF	TRBV7-9	TRBJ2-7	NA	NA
TGTGCCAGCAGCGTAGATCGGGCGGGGAACACTGAAGCTTTCTTT	CASSVDRAGNTEAFF	TRBV9	TRBJ1-1	NA	NA
TGTGCCAGCAGCTTCCCCGGGGATCCCCTCCACTTT	CASSFPGDPLHF	TRBV11-3	TRBJ1-6	NA	NA
TGTGCCAGCAGCCCACAGACAGGGGGGGCCTTAAACACTGAAGCTTTCTTT	CASSPQTGGALNTEAFF	TRBV7-6	TRBJ1-1	TRBD1	NA
TGCGCCAGCAGCCAAGAAGGGGCAAATGAAAAACTGTTTTTT	CASSQEGANEKLFF	TRBV4-1	TRBJ1-4	NA	NA
TGCGCCAGCAGCTTGGGGACAGGGGATCAGCCCCAGCATTTT	CASSLGTGDQPQHF	TRBV5-1	TRBJ1-5	TRBD1	NA
TGTGCCAGCAGCTTAGTTGGGACTAGCGGATACAATGAGCAGTTCTTC	CASSLVGTSGYNEQFF	TRBV7-9	TRBJ2-1	TRBD2	once
TGTGCCAGCAGCTTACGGGAGGTTGGGTCTGAAAAACTGTTTTTT	CASSLREVGSEKLFF	TRBV6-6	TRBJ1-4	NA	NA
TGTGCCAGCAGCCCACCGGGAAGACAAGAGACCCAGTACTTC	CASSPPGRQETQYF	TRBV5-4	TRBJ2-5	NA	NA
TGTGCCAGCAATCCCCTGTCGGGTGCTAGCGGGAGTGATGAGCAGTACTTC	CASNPLSGASGSDEQYF	TRBV7-9	TRBJ2-7	TRBD2	few
TGTGTCAGCAGCCCCCCGACAGGGGAGAGCGACGGAAACACCATATATTTT	CVSSPPTGESDGNTIYF	TRBV13	TRBJ1-3	TRBD1	NA
TGTGCCAGCAGCTCCCAGGGGGGCGGGGAGCTGTTTTTT	CASSSQGGGELFF	TRBV7-2	TRBJ2-2	NA	NA
TGTGCCAGCAGCCCGGGACAGGGGAGAAACACCATATATTTT	CASSPGQGRNTIYF	TRBV5-5	TRBJ1-3	TRBD1	NA
TGCGCCAGCAGTGAGCGTGGAGGGGCCTCAGATACGCAGTATTTT	CASSERGGASDTQYF	TRBV10-1	TRBJ2-3	NA	few
TGTGCCAGCAGCTCCCTAGCGGGTCCACAAGAGACCCAGTACTTC	CASSSLAGPQETQYF	TRBV7-3	TRBJ2-5	TRBD2	NA